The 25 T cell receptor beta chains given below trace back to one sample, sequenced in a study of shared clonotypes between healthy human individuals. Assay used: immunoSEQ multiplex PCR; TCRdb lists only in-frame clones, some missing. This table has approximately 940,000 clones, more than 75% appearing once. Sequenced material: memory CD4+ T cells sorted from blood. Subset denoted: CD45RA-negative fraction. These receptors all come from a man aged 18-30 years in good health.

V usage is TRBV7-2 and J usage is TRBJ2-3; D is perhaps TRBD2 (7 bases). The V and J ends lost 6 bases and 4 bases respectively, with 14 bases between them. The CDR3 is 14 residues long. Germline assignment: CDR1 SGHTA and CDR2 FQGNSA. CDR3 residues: CASSWGGAPDTQYF. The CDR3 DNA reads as TGTGCCAGCAGTTGGGGGGGGGCCCCAGATACGCAGTATTTT. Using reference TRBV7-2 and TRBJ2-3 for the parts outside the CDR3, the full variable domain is GAGVSQSPSNKVTEKGKDVELRCDPISGHTALYWYRQSLGQGLEFLIYFQGNSAPDKSGLPSDRFSAERTGGSVSTLTIQRTQQEDSAVYLCASSWGGAPDTQYFGPGTRLTVL.

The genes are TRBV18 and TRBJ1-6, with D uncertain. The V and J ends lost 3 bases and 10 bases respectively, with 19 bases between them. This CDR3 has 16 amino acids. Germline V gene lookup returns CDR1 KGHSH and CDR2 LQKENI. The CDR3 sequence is CASSPVIAVKESPLHF. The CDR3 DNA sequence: TGTGCCAGCTCACCTGTAATCGCAGTGAAGGAATCACCCCTCCACTTT. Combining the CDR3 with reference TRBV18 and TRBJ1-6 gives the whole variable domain NAGVMQNPRHLVRRRGQEARLRCSPMKGHSHVYWYRQLPEEGLKFMVYLQKENIIDESGMPKERFSAEFPKEGPSILRIQQVVRGDSAAYFCASSPVIAVKESPLHFGNGTRLTVT.

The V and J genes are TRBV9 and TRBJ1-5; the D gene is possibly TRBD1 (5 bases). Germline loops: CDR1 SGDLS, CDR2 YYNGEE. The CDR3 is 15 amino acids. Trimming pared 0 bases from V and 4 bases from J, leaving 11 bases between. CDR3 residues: CASSVDPGLNQPQHF. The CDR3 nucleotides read TGTGCCAGCAGCGTAGATCCGGGACTGAATCAGCCCCAGCATTTT.

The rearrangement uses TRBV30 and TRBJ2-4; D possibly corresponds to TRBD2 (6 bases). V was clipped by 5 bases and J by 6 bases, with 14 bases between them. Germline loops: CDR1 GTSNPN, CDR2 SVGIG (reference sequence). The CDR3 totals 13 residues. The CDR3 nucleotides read TGTGCCTGGTCGATCATCGGGGGAAACATTCAGTACTTC. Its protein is CAWSIIGGNIQYF.

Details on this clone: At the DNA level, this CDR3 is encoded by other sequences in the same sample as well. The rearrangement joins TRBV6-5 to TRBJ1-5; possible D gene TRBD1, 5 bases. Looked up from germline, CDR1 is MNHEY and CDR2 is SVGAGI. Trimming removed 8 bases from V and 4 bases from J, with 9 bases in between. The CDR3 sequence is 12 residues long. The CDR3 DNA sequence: TGTGCCAGCCGGGCAGGGAATCAGCCCCAGCATTTT. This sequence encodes CASRAGNQPQHF.

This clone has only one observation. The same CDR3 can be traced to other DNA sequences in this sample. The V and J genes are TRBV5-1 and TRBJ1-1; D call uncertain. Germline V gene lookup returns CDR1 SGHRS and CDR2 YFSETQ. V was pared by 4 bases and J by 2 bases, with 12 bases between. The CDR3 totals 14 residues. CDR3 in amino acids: CASSLEGLNTEAFF. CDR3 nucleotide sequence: TGCGCCAGCAGCCTGGAAGGGCTTAACACTGAAGCTTTCTTT.

The CDR3 sequence: CASSEGGFQPQHF. The CDR3 coding sequence is TGTGCCAGCAGTGAAGGGGGCTTTCAGCCCCAGCATTTT. The chain recombines TRBV25-1 with TRBJ1-5; tentatively, D is TRBD1 (6 bases). V was shortened by 2 bases and J by 6 bases, with 8 bases between the two germline ends. The V gene's germline CDR1 is MGHDK and CDR2 SYGVNS. The CDR3 totals 13 residues.

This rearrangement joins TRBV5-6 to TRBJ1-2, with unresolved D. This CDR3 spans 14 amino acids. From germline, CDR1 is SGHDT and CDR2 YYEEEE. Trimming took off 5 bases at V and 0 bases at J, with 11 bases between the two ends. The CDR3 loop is CASRNSGTNYGYTF. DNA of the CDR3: TGTGCCAGCAGGAATTCGGGTACTAACTATGGCTACACCTTC.

CDR3 residues: CAITKTGNYEQYF. In nucleotides, the CDR3 is TGTGCCATCACCAAGACAGGAAACTACGAGCAGTACTTC. The chain couples TRBV10-3 to TRBJ2-7, with D tentatively TRBD1 (6 bases). V was trimmed by 7 bases and J by 3 bases, leaving 13 bases between them. Germline assignment: CDR1 ENHRY and CDR2 SYGVKD. CDR3 size: 13 residues.

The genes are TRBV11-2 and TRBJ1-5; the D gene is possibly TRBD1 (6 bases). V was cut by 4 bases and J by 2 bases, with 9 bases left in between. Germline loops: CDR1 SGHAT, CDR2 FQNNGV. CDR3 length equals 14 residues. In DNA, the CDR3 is TGTGCCAGCAGCTCAGGGGAGCGCAATCAGCCCCAGCATTTT. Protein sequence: CASSSGERNQPQHF.

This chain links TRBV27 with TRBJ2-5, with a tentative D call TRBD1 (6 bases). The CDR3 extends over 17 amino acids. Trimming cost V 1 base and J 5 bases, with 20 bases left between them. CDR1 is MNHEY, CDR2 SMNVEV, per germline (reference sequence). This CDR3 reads CASSLWARGSQAETQYF. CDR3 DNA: TGTGCCAGCAGTTTATGGGCCAGGGGATCCCAAGCGGAGACCCAGTACTTC.

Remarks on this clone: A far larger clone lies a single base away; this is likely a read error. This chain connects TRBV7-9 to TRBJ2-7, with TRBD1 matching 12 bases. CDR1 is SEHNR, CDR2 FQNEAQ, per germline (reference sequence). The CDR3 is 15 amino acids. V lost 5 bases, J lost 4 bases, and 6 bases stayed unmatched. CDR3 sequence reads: CASSAGDRGQYEQYF. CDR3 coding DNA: TGTGCCAGCAGCGCAGGGGACAGGGGGCAATACGAGCAGTACTTC.

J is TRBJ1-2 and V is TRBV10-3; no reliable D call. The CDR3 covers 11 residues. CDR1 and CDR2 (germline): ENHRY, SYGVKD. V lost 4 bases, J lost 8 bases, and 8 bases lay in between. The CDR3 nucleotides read TGTGCCATCAGTGGGACCGGCGGCTACACCTTC. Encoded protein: CAISGTGGYTF.

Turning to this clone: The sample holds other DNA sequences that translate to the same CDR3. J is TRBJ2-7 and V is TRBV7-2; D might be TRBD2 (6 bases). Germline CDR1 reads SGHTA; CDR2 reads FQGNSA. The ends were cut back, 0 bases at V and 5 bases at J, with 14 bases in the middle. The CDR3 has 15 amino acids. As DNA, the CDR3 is TGTGCCAGCAGCTTAGCGGGCGGGAACTTTAACGAGCAGTACTTC. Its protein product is CASSLAGGNFNEQYF.

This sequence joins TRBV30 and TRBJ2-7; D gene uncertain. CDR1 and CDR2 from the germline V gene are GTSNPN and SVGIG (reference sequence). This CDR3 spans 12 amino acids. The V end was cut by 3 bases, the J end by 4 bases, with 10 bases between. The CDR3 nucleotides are TGTGCCTGGAGCGACACCGGTTACGAGCAGTACTTC. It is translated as CAWSDTGYEQYF. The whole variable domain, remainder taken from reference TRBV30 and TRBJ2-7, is SQTIHQWPATLVQPVGSPLSLECTVEGTSNPNLYWYRQAAGRGLQLLFYSVGIGQISSEVPQNLSASRPQDRQFILSSKKLLLSDSGFYLCAWSDTGYEQYFGPGTRLTVT.

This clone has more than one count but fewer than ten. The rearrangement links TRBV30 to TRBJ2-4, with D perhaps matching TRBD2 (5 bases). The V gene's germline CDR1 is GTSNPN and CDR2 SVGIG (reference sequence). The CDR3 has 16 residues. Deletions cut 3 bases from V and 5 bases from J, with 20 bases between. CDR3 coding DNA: TGTGCCTGGAGCGTCCTCGGGATGGGGAGCCAAAACATTCAGTACTTC. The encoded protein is CAWSVLGMGSQNIQYF.

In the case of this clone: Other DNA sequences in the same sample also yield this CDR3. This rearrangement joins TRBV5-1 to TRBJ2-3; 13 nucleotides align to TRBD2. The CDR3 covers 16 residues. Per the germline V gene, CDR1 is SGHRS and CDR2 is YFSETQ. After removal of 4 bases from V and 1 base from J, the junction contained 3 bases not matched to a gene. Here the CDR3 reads CASSLGTSGGTDTQYF. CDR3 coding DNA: TGCGCCAGCAGCCTTGGGACTAGCGGGGGCACAGATACGCAGTATTTT.

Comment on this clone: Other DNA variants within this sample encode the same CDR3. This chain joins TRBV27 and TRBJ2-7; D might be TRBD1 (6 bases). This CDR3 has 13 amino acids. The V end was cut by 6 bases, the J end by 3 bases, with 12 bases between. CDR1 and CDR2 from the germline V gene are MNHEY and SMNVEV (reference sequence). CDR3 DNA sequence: TGTGCCAGCAGCCCGAGAGGGGGCTACGAGCAGTACTTC. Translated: CASSPRGGYEQYF.

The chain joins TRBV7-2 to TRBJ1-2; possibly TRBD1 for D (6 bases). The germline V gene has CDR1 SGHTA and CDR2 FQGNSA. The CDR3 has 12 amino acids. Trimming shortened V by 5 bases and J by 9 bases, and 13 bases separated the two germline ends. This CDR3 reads CASSDGQGRYTF. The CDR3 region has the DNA TGTGCCAGCAGCGATGGGCAGGGGCGCTACACCTTC. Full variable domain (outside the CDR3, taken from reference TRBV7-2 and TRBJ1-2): GAGVSQSPSNKVTEKGKDVELRCDPISGHTALYWYRQSLGQGLEFLIYFQGNSAPDKSGLPSDRFSAERTGGSVSTLTIQRTQQEDSAVYLCASSDGQGRYTFGSGTRLTVV.

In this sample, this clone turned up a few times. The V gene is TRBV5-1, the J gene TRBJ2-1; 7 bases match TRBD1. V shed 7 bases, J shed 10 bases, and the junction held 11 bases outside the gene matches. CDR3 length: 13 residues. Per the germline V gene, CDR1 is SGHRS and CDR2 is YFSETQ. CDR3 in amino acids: CASGNRQGGEQFF. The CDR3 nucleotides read TGCGCCAGCGGCAACCGACAGGGCGGGGAGCAGTTCTTC.

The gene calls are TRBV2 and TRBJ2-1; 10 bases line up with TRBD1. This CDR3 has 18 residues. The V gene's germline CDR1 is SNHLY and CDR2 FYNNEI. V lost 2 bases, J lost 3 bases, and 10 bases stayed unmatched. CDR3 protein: CASSEWGPTGGYYNEQFF. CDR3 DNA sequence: TGTGCCAGCAGTGAATGGGGGCCGACAGGGGGCTACTACAATGAGCAGTTCTTC.

The chain's CDR3 is CASSALGPNSPLHF. Here the CDR3 DNA reads TGTGCCAGCAGCGCACTGGGACCGAATTCACCCCTCCACTTT. This rearrangement joins TRBV9 to TRBJ1-6; perhaps TRBD1 as D (5 bases). The germline V gene has CDR1 SGDLS and CDR2 YYNGEE. This CDR3 is 14 amino acids long. Trimming shortened V by 3 bases and J by 7 bases, and 11 bases separated the two germline ends. The full variable domain, its missing parts supplied by reference TRBV9 and TRBJ1-6, is DSGVTQTPKHLITATGQRVTLRCSPRSGDLSVYWYQQSLDQGLQFLIQYYNGEERAKGNILERFSAQQFPDLHSELNLSSLELGDSALYFCASSALGPNSPLHFGNGTRLTVT.

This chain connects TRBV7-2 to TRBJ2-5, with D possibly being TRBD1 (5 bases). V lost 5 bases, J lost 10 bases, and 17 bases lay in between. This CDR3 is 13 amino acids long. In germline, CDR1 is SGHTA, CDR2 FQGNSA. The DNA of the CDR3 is TGTGCCAGCAGCCGTCCGGACAAAGGGGACCAGTACTTC. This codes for CASSRPDKGDQYF.

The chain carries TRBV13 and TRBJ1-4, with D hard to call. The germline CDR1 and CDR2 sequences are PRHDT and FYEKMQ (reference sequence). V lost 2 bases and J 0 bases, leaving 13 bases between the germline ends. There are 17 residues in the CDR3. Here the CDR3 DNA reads TGTGCCAGCAGCTTAAGGGCGTTTCCTGCAACTAATGAAAAACTGTTTTTT. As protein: CASSLRAFPATNEKLFF.

The CDR3 region has the DNA TGTGCCATCAGTGAGTCCGGGGGACCTGAAGCTTTCTTT. Translating it yields CAISESGGPEAFF. The chain joins TRBV10-3 to TRBJ1-1; a possible D gene is TRBD1 (5 bases). CDR3 length: 13 residues. With 0 bases removed from V and 6 bases from J, the gap between germline ends came to 8 bases. Germline-derived CDR1 and CDR2 are ENHRY and SYGVKD.